This passage covers 13 T cell receptor beta chains from one sample sequenced in a study of vaccination and CD4 T cells after COVID-19. Antigens of these TCRs are unknown. Described treatment: approximately 9-day PBMC culture with coronavirus spike peptide pools or control peptides (ViraFEST assay). Researchers used the Oncomine TCR Beta short-read assay to sequence DNA from cultured CD4+ T cells. TCRdb reanalysed the PCR reads using MiXCR and keeps one entry per CDR3 protein. The sample includes about 8,500 distinct CDR3 sequences, 40% to 65% of them seen just once. The sample comprised CD4+ T cells from blood, cultured in vitro. All receptors come from a human donor who had recovered from COVID-19.

The rearrangement links TRBV5-5 to TRBJ2-7; tentative D call: TRBD1 (6 bases). The CDR3 runs 14 residues. V lost 0 bases and J lost 4, with 11 bases in between. Germline-derived CDR1 and CDR2 are SGHKS and YYEKEE (reference sequence). CDR3 DNA: TGTGCCAGCAGCTTGGACAGGGTCCCTTACGAGCAGTACTTC. This codes for CASSLDRVPYEQYF.

The chain carries TRBV7-2 and TRBJ1-3; D gene unclear. The V gene's germline CDR1 is SGHTA and CDR2 FQGNSA. Trimming removed 1 base at V and 3 bases at J, with 7 bases between. The CDR3 runs 14 residues. The CDR3 region is CASSLERFGNTIYF. The CDR3 nucleotides read TGTGCCAGCAGCTTAGAACGGTTTGGAAACACCATATATTTT.

The chain couples TRBV28 to TRBJ1-5; TRBD1 might be the D (5 bases). This CDR3 is built from 14 residues. Germline V gene sequence: CDR1 MDHEN, CDR2 SYDVKM. V was shortened by 6 bases and J by 5 bases, with 14 bases between the two germline ends. CDR3 in amino acids: CASSRDPGYQPQHF. CDR3 in DNA: TGTGCCAGCAGCCGGGACCCGGGTTATCAGCCCCAGCATTTT.

V is TRBV4-2 and J is TRBJ1-2; D possibly corresponds to TRBD1 (5 bases). This CDR3 is 16 amino acids long. Germline lookup yields CDR1 LGHNA and CDR2 YNFKEQ. The germline V and J ends were trimmed by 3 bases and 4 bases, with 18 bases remaining between them. The CDR3 loop reads CASSHLDTGRSYGYTF. As DNA, the CDR3 is TGTGCCAGCAGCCATCTTGATACAGGAAGAAGCTATGGCTACACCTTC.

This rearrangement joins TRBV6-1 to TRBJ1-5, with D hard to call. CDR1 is MNHNS and CDR2 is SASEGT in the germline V gene. V dropped 7 bases and J dropped 0 bases, with 10 bases sitting between them. The CDR3 sequence is 14 residues long. CDR3 protein: CASNPVYSNQPQHF. The CDR3 nucleotides read TGTGCCAGCAATCCGGTATATAGCAATCAGCCCCAGCATTTT.

V and J are TRBV20-1 and TRBJ2-5; TRBD1 agrees at 7 bases. Germline CDR1 DFQATT, CDR2 SNEGSKA (reference sequence). Trimming took 0 bases from V and 4 from J; bases not matched to a gene: 8. The CDR3 contains 15 residues. In DNA, the CDR3 is TGCAGTGCTAGAGACGGCGGCCGGGACAGAGAGACCCAGTACTTC. Its protein product is CSARDGGRDRETQYF.

The sample holds a few counts of this clonotype. The V gene is TRBV15, the J gene TRBJ1-2; TRBD1 matches at 8 bases. There are 15 residues in the CDR3. CDR1 and CDR2 (germline): LNHNV, YYDKDF (reference sequence). The V segment lost 0 bases and the J segment 8 bases; nucleotides outside the gene matches: 8. Here the CDR3 reads CATSRDAGGAGGYTF. CDR3 bases: TGTGCCACCAGCAGAGACGCAGGGGGCGCAGGGGGCTACACCTTC.

The J gene is TRBJ2-1, the V gene TRBV7-2; TRBD2 agrees at 16 bases. This CDR3 region has 17 residues. Germline CDR1 and CDR2: SGHTA and FQGNSA. With V trimmed by 6 bases and J by 5 bases, 7 bases remained unmatched. The CDR3 is CASSPTGTSGRDNEQFF. In DNA form, the CDR3 reads TGTGCCAGCAGTCCGACCGGGACTAGCGGGAGGGACAATGAGCAGTTCTTC.

V is TRBV20-1 and J is TRBJ2-7, with D tentatively TRBD1 (6 bases). This CDR3 has 14 amino acids. Germline CDR1 DFQATT, CDR2 SNEGSKA (reference sequence). With 3 bases removed from V and 0 bases from J, the gap between germline ends came to 12 bases. CDR3 sequence reads: CSASRDTHSYEQYF. Here the CDR3 DNA reads TGCAGTGCTAGTCGGGACACCCACTCCTACGAGCAGTACTTC.

The chain's CDR3 is CASSYPGGETDTQYF. The CDR3 DNA follows: TGTGCCAGCAGCTATCCTGGCGGGGAGACAGATACGCAGTATTTT. The V and J genes are TRBV7-3 and TRBJ2-3, with a possible D match to TRBD2 (6 bases). V lost 4 bases to trimming and J lost 3 bases, with 14 bases between them. The CDR3 covers 15 residues. Germline CDR1 reads SGHTA; CDR2 reads FQGTGA.

The genes are TRBV5-4 and TRBJ2-5; 15 positions agree with TRBD2. The length of the CDR3 is 15 residues. V was pared by 4 bases and J by 9 bases, with 7 bases of the junction left unmatched. Germline V CDR1 and CDR2: SGHNT, YYREEE (reference sequence). CDR3 amino acids: CASSRTSGRVGAQYF. The CDR3, as DNA: TGTGCCAGCAGCAGGACTAGCGGGAGGGTTGGGGCCCAGTACTTC.

This clonotype was counted between two and nine times. The chain joins TRBV20-1 to TRBJ1-1; D is unclear. The CDR3 contains 13 residues. CDR1 is DFQATT, CDR2 SNEGSKA, per germline (reference sequence). Between the trimmed V and J ends, which lost 6 bases and 2 bases, there was a span of 13 bases. The CDR3 reads CSALSESNTEAFF. The DNA for the CDR3 is TGCAGTGCCCTCTCCGAGAGTAACACTGAAGCTTTCTTT.

The chain links TRBV7-2 to TRBJ2-5; 7 bases match TRBD2. The CDR3 has 15 residues. After removal of 5 bases from V and 0 bases from J, the junction contained 6 bases not matched to a gene. The germline V gene encodes CDR1 SGHTA and CDR2 FQGNSA. CDR3 DNA sequence: TGTGCCAGCAGCCGAGCGGGGACGTACCAAGAGACCCAGTACTTC. Protein sequence: CASSRAGTYQETQYF.